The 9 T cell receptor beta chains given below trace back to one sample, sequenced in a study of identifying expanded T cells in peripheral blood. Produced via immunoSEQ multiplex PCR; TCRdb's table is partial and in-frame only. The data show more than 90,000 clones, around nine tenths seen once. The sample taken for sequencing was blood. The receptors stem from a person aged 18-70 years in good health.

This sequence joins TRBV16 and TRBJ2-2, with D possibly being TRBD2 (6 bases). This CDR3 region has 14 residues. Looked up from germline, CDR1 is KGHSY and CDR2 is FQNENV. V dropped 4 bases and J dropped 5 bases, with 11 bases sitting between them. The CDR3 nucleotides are TGTGCCAGCAGCCGGGGAGGCCTAACCGGGGAGCTGTTTTTT. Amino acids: CASSRGGLTGELFF.

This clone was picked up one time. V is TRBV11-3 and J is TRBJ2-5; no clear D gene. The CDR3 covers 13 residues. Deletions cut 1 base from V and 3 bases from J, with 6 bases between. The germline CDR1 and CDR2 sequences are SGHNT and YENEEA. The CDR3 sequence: CASSLGEEETQYF. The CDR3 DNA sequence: TGTGCCAGCAGCTTAGGAGAGGAAGAGACCCAGTACTTC.

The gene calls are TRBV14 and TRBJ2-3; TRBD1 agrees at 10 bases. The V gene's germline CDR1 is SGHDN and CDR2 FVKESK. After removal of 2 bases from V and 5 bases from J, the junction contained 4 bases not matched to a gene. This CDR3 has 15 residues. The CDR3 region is CASSQIGTGEDTQYF. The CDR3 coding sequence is TGTGCCAGCAGCCAAATCGGGACAGGGGAAGATACGCAGTATTTT.

DNA for the CDR3: TGTGCCAGCAGTGAAATCGGGGGGGACTACGAGCAGTACTTC. Translation gives CASSEIGGDYEQYF. The genes are TRBV2 and TRBJ2-7, with 8 bases identical to TRBD2. CDR1 and CDR2 (germline): SNHLY, FYNNEI. J was trimmed by 3 bases and V by 2 bases; bases with no gene match: 3. The CDR3 totals 14 residues.

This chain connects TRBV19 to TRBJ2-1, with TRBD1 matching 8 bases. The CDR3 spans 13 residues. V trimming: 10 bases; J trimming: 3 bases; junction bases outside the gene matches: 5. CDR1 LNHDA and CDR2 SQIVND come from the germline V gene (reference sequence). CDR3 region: CATADRGYNEQFF. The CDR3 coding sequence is TGTGCCACCGCCGACAGGGGCTACAATGAGCAGTTCTTC.

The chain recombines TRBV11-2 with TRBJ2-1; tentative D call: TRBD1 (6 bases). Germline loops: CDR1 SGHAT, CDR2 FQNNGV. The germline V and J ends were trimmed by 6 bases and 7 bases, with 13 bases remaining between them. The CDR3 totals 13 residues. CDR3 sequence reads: CASRLGAGNEQFF. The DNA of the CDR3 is TGTGCCAGCAGATTGGGGGCAGGGAATGAGCAGTTCTTC.

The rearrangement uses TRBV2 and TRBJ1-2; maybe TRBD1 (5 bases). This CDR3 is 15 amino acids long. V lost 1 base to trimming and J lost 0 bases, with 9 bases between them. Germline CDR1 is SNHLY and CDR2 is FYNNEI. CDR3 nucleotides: TGTGCCAGCAGTGAAGTGATGGGGCCTAACTATGGCTACACCTTC. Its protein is CASSEVMGPNYGYTF.

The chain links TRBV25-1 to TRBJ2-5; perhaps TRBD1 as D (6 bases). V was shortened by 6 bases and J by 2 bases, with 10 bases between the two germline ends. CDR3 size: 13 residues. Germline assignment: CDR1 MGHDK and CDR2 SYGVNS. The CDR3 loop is CASRGQSQETQYF. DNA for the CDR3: TGTGCCAGCAGAGGACAGAGTCAAGAGACCCAGTACTTC.

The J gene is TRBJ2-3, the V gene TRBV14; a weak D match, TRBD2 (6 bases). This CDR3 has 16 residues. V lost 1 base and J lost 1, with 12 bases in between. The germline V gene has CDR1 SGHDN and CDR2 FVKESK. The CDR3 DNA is TGTGCCAGCAGCCAAGGATTGGGGGGAGGCACAGATACGCAGTATTTT. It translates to CASSQGLGGGTDTQYF.